A selection of T cell receptor beta chains follows, all from one sample in a study of OX40 agonist ivuxolimab in advanced cancers. Sequencing was performed with immunoSEQ multiplex PCR; in TCRdb, only in-frame clones are kept and a portion is missing. The profile shows tens of thousands of clones, approximately 80% of them singletons. This specimen consisted of CD4+ or CD8+ T cells sorted from blood, obtained in a trial of the OX40 agonist ivuxolimab. These receptors were taken from an adult with an advanced solid tumor such as melanoma, head and neck, liver or kidney cancer. Each CDR3 is given with its conserved first and last residue. The order of the fields is J gene, V gene, clone size, CDR3 protein. Clone size is shown for a subset of rows, as once, few, many or a class of expanded clone.

J gene: TRBJ2-7; V gene: TRBV5-1; clone size: medium-sized; CDR3 protein: CASSFDRAREQYF
J gene: TRBJ1-2; V gene: TRBV11-2; clone size: -; CDR3 protein: CASSLDLGVGYTF
J gene: TRBJ2-1; V gene: TRBV9; clone size: once; CDR3 protein: CASSVAKGGPYNEQFF
J gene: TRBJ1-1; V gene: TRBV28; clone size: -; CDR3 protein: CASSLLGGTNTEAFF
J gene: TRBJ2-3; V gene: TRBV5-6; clone size: -; CDR3 protein: CASSLYGQGTDTQYF
J gene: TRBJ2-5; V gene: TRBV29-1; clone size: few; CDR3 protein: CSVAEIAGETQYF
J gene: TRBJ2-3; V gene: TRBV18; clone size: -; CDR3 protein: CASSPRQSTDTQYF
J gene: TRBJ1-4; V gene: TRBV7-9; clone size: once; CDR3 protein: CASGQGAHGNEKLFF
J gene: TRBJ2-7; V gene: TRBV6-6; clone size: -; CDR3 protein: CASGLAGDGAYEQYF
J gene: TRBJ2-2; V gene: TRBV7-6; clone size: -; CDR3 protein: CASRYTGELFF
J gene: TRBJ2-1; V gene: TRBV5-1; clone size: -; CDR3 protein: CASSLGQGSSYNEQFF
J gene: TRBJ1-4; V gene: TRBV28; clone size: -; CDR3 protein: CASSDQTGELFF
J gene: TRBJ2-1; V gene: TRBV29-1; clone size: -; CDR3 protein: CSVEESAYNEQFF
J gene: TRBJ2-7; V gene: TRBV6-1; clone size: -; CDR3 protein: CASRRDSFNEQYF
J gene: TRBJ1-1; V gene: TRBV28; clone size: -; CDR3 protein: CASRLTGGTEAFF
J gene: TRBJ2-3; V gene: TRBV28; clone size: -; CDR3 protein: CASSLETSIDTQYF
J gene: TRBJ2-7; V gene: TRBV19; clone size: -; CDR3 protein: CASSPRTGYEQYF
J gene: TRBJ2-2; V gene: TRBV5-1; clone size: -; CDR3 protein: CASRGQGNTGELFF
J gene: TRBJ1-4; V gene: TRBV28; clone size: -; CDR3 protein: CASSFSSLQGLGEKLFF
J gene: TRBJ1-4; V gene: TRBV4-1; clone size: -; CDR3 protein: CASSQEQRGEKLFF
J gene: TRBJ2-7; V gene: TRBV28; clone size: -; CDR3 protein: CASSPRRGSSEQYF
J gene: TRBJ1-2; V gene: TRBV11-1; clone size: -; CDR3 protein: CASSAGAPPALWGYGYTF
J gene: TRBJ1-1; V gene: TRBV27; clone size: -; CDR3 protein: CASSLRGRMITEAFF
J gene: TRBJ2-7; V gene: TRBV5-6; clone size: -; CDR3 protein: CASSDSGLVYEQYF
J gene: TRBJ2-7; V gene: TRBV29-1; clone size: -; CDR3 protein: CSVEDTGSPYEQYF
J gene: TRBJ2-6; V gene: TRBV19; clone size: -; CDR3 protein: CASSFGSGANVLTF
J gene: TRBJ2-5; V gene: TRBV9; clone size: -; CDR3 protein: CASSVEAVQETQYF
J gene: TRBJ2-7; V gene: TRBV4-1; clone size: -; CDR3 protein: CASSARQGTSEQYF
J gene: TRBJ2-5; V gene: TRBV11-2; clone size: -; CDR3 protein: CASSFSGGNLQETQYF
J gene: TRBJ2-7; V gene: TRBV5-6; clone size: once; CDR3 protein: CASSGLTGDPYEQYF
J gene: TRBJ1-1; V gene: TRBV7-9; clone size: -; CDR3 protein: CASSADRRNTEAFF
J gene: TRBJ2-4; V gene: TRBV4-1; clone size: -; CDR3 protein: CASSPELRGGTDIQYF
J gene: TRBJ1-1; V gene: TRBV19; clone size: -; CDR3 protein: CASSLTRGGKNTEAFF
J gene: TRBJ2-7; V gene: TRBV9; clone size: -; CDR3 protein: CASSEDPKGYEQYF
J gene: TRBJ2-2; V gene: TRBV5-4; clone size: -; CDR3 protein: CASSSRSDGELFF
J gene: TRBJ1-1; V gene: TRBV5-4; clone size: -; CDR3 protein: CASRQGREMNTEAFF
J gene: TRBJ2-7; V gene: TRBV11-2; clone size: -; CDR3 protein: CASSPGRRDEQYF
J gene: TRBJ2-7; V gene: TRBV4-1; clone size: few; CDR3 protein: CASSQGRLLGGDEQYF
J gene: TRBJ1-2; V gene: TRBV7-9; clone size: -; CDR3 protein: CASSLDETGYTF
J gene: TRBJ2-1; V gene: TRBV7-6; clone size: -; CDR3 protein: CASSLEVWTGVDEQFF
J gene: TRBJ1-3; V gene: TRBV19; clone size: -; CDR3 protein: CATVDGRSGNTIYF